This T cell receptor beta chain is from a study of cytomegalovirus exposure and HLA in healthy donors (dated by TCRdb to about 2017). Background for the entire study: In an earlier analysis of 587 of the donors, roughly 300 Gb of sequence data and 95 million to 130 million unique TCR beta sequences from roughly 180 million T cells were reported. Approximately 310 gigabases of sequencing data and tens of millions of unique TCR sequences were included in an early release covering about 620 HLA-typed donors. Among the roughly 390 genotyped donors, more than 70% belonged to the genetic ancestry cluster associated with self-reported Caucasian donors. The study aimed to test whether signatures of past pathogen exposure could be identified by cataloging public T cell receptors. The study profiled the T cell repertoires of under 850 subjects by immunosequencing and related them to cytomegalovirus serostatus. Along with the approximately 700-subject first cohort, a separate validation cohort of over a hundred different subjects was used. The study combined high-throughput TCR immunosequencing, statistical association of individual TCRs with disease status, and machine learning to predict cytomegalovirus infection status. A later analysis re-analyzed previously published TCR beta repertoires from 550 to 700 donors and added high-resolution HLA genotyping to study TCR occurrence patterns. Rather than drawing on any new phenotypic data, the later analysis identified candidate immune exposures from TCR beta sequences and the way those sequences occurred across donors. In an earlier analysis of 550 to 700 of the donors, high-throughput TCR beta sequencing was used to judge whether each TCR beta V gene segment behaved as functional or pseudogenic. Alongside the repertoire data, information on donor age, sex, ethnicity and CMV serostatus was compiled. In a later genetic analysis, genome-wide SNP genotypes for about three fifths of the roughly 670 donors were used, and that subset was treated as a discovery cohort. Every repertoire in the discovery cohort had been generated on one and the same sequencing platform. HLA typing covered class I and class II loci at four-digit resolution. Typing coverage differed by locus: A, B, C, DRB1 and DQB1 were typed in roughly 620-640 donors, DQA1 in 522, DPA1 in 600 to 610, and DPB1 in 400 to 490. A few DR-DQ haplotypes were treated as single units for association and clustering because of strong linkage in the cohort. Among a few hundred genotyped donors of the cohort, an average of approximately 230,000 unique TCR beta nucleotide sequences were sequenced per donor, roughly a sixth of them non-productive. Overall study outcomes, separate from this receptor: In a later analysis, the rate of TCR association differed among HLA loci, with DRB1 alleles having the most associated TCRs and HLA-C alleles having the fewest. In an earlier analysis of 587 of the donors, most TCR beta V segments appeared in productive rearrangements about 87% or about 30% of the time, broadly matching IMGT annotations. CMV serostatus was the only immune exposure information available for the cohort. A cluster of highly shared sequence variants was judged likely to represent a technical artifact of the sequencing pipeline. Compared with equally common non-associated chains, HLA-associated TCR beta chains in a later analysis were more clonally expanded and had lower generation probabilities. At a false discovery rate of 0.05, a later analysis linked fewer than 20,000 TCR beta sequences to specific HLA alleles. In vitro tests confirmed that a few of the cytomegalovirus-associated TCR beta chains recognize cytomegalovirus antigens. Most TCR sequences were observed very rarely across donors, whereas some public TCRs were present in many individuals. In the study, some 180 TCR beta chains were listed as associated with cytomegalovirus. According to the authors, the approach could potentially be generalized to other disease states and immunological phenotypes. Presence/absence analyses assumed roughly uniform sequencing depth across donors, an assumption that may not hold. A later analysis found that most CMV-associated TCR beta chains appeared HLA-restricted, with HLA associations seemingly driven largely by CMV exposure. Because counts were too low, seventeen rarely observed V segments, including chromosome 9 orphons, were excluded from the earlier analysis of 587 of the donors. In a later analysis, several top co-occurrence clusters were reported to appear linked to parvovirus B19, influenza, CMV and Epstein-Barr virus. Cytomegalovirus status was reported to be diagnosed by the classifier with high specificity and sensitivity in both the original and validation cohorts. According to a later genetic analysis, donors in an Asian-associated ancestry cluster had fewer N-insertions in productive TCRs than the roughly 700-donor mean. A later genetic analysis associated a missense DCLRE1C variant with V-gene and J-gene trimming of TCR beta chains, and an independent cohort replicated the association. Strong co-occurrence of HLA alleles, especially DR and DQ, made assigning TCR associations to individual alleles difficult. In this cohort, only TCR beta chains were sequenced, and detectable features were limited by the absence of alpha or paired-chain data. Because HLA typing was unavailable for some donors at each locus, only the typed subset was used in association tests. Linkage disequilibrium might explain the correlated functional status among segregating V segments, but an unknown experimental factor could not be excluded. Some IMGT-functional V segments, including TRBV6-2 and TRBV6-3, could not be distinguished by the 87-base-pair reads and were therefore excluded. A further reported finding was that TCR beta sequences accurately predicted the HLA-A and HLA-B alleles for most subjects in the first cohort.

The table lists this clone with a count of one. Its cognate antigen has yet to be identified. Per-nucleotide qualities are absent, and no much larger clonotype sits a single base away. The germline V gene (reference sequence) yields LNHDA for CDR1 and SQIVND for CDR2. The CDR3 goes from the cysteine to the phenylalanine over 14 residues. The CDR3 DNA has 42 bases and is translated from base 1. V gives up 5 bases and J gives up 3 bases, and the segment between their germline ends measures 11 bases. The cohort was made up of around 720 healthy bone marrow donors. At the time of sampling, every cohort member was nominally healthy, though immune exposures that went unrecorded were likely present. The donor was CMV seropositive and was included in the group of 290 or so seropositive cohort members. A peripheral blood sample was provided by each donor, and peripheral blood mononuclear cells were used for TCR beta sequencing. The Qiagen DNeasy Blood Extraction Kit was used to extract genomic DNA from the blood cell samples.

The library was produced with the immunoSEQ multiplex PCR assay. For the multiplex PCR, a mixture combining 60 forward primers for TCR Vbeta segments and 13 reverse primers for TCR Jbeta segments was used. A multiplex PCR assay on genomic DNA amplified the CDR3 region of rearranged TCR beta genes. Amplified TCR beta libraries were sequenced as 87-base-pair reads on the Illumina HiSeq System. From the authors' description of their analysis: Across the 600 to 700 repertoires, a later analysis counted 78 million or so unique TCR beta chains, around 10 million of which were shared by at least two donors. Raw reads were error-corrected and collapsed into unique sequences by a nearest-neighbor algorithm in which closely related sequences were merged to remove PCR and sequencing errors. To assign V, D and J gene segments, CDR3 sequences were aligned to IMGT reference sequences. For a sequence to be retained, at least a six-nucleotide match to both a V gene segment and a J gene segment was required. A rearrangement counted as productive if the CDR3 had no stop codons and remained in frame with V and J, and every other rearrangement counted as non-productive. Following IMGT convention, CDR3 was defined as the stretch from the second conserved V-encoded cysteine up to the conserved J-encoded phenylalanine. The earlier analysis of roughly 590 of the donors excluded any sequence lacking an unambiguous match to a single V gene segment. In an earlier analysis of 500 to 750 of the donors, V segments were called functional above 56.7% productive rearrangements and were called segregating when the between-donor standard deviation exceeded 5%. A statistical classification framework was built to diagnose cytomegalovirus status from the catalog of TCR beta chain sequences. V and J gene assignment, in a later analysis, came from comparing TCR nucleotide sequences with IMGT/GENE-DB human TR gene sequences. The TCRdist pipeline was used in a later analysis to assign CDR3 sequences and most-parsimonious VDJ recombination scenarios. In a later analysis, each TCR beta chain was defined by its CDR3 amino acid sequence together with its V-gene family, and reads without a unique V-gene family were excluded. A later analysis removed nearly 600 highly shared, low-generation-probability nucleotide sequences to deal with suspected cross-contamination and a sequencing artifact. A later analysis calculated a clonal expansion index for each public chain from normalized within-repertoire ranks of inferred template counts. In a later analysis, generation probabilities were computed with a VDJ recombination model fitted to out-of-frame rearrangements, and the resulting probabilities were checked against IGoR. In a later analysis, TCR-TCR, TCR-HLA and TCR-CMV co-occurrence was scored with hypergeometric tests, and a repertoire-size bias correction was applied to TCR pairs. False discovery rates were estimated in a later analysis by permuting HLA or CMV assignments 20 times. In a later analysis, co-occurring TCRs were grouped with DBSCAN, and TCRdist sequence similarity was added when clustering was performed within HLA-allele-positive subsets. Repertoires with fewer than 30,000 or more than 120,000 public chains were left out of co-occurrence clustering, as were five repertoires with anomalous nucleotide sharing. TCRdb's version of the immuneACCESS table is confined to in-frame rearrangements and falls short of the full clone set. An unresolved V gene accounts for under half of the shortfall where checked; the remainder is of unknown origin. V, J and clone size are taken as reported in that table, and D and trimming were inferred from the DNA itself. The sample records over 150,000 clones, 82% of which are singletons. Roughly 1.6% of the sample rests with the top ten.

The specimen was PBMCs. The chain joins TRBV19 to TRBJ1-5, with a weak D call of TRBD1 (5 bases match). The sequence came from a girl between 5 and 17 years old in good health and CMV-seropositive. The CDR3 amino acid sequence is: CASSLVRANQPQHF. The DNA reads as follows: TGTGCCAGTAGTCTCGTCAGGGCCAATCAGCCCCAGCATTTT.